This TCR beta chain was obtained from a study of T cells in Graves' hyperthyroidism and ophthalmopathy. Regarding the study as a whole: In the blood, most expanded thyroid clonotypes above 0.001 appeared as well.

The source of the PBMCs was approximately 9.5 ml of fresh peripheral blood. In regard to this clonotype: What it recognizes is unknown.

Using RNA transcripts as the source, TCR beta CDR3 regions were amplified. A set of HTBI primers served as the primers for a first-round RT-PCR of the TCR CDR3. MiXCR, applied by TCRdb to the multiplex PCR reads, yields one record per CDR3 protein. In the table there are hundreds of thousands of distinct CDR3 sequences, around 13% of which are singletons. Germline V gene sequence: CDR1 MNHEY, CDR2 SMNVEV (reference sequence). The CDR3 extends over 13 amino acids. The V end lost 0 bases, the J end lost 13 bases, and 13 bases lay between the germline ends. The rearrangement links TRBV27 to TRBJ2-1; D uncertain. Sample: blood. The source is a woman between 18 and 29 years old with Graves' hyperthyroidism. CDR3 protein: CASSLSIGPTQFF. The CDR3 DNA sequence: TGTGCCAGCAGTTTATCTATCGGACCTACCCAGTTCTTC.